The clone carrying this T cell receptor beta chain was counted only a few times. This sample stems from a study of cytomegalovirus exposure and HLA in healthy donors. Germline lookup yields CDR1 SGHAT and CDR2 FQNNGV. The V gene lost 0 bases and the J gene lost 4 bases, with 4 bases spanning the gap. The CDR3 has 13 residues. Both 60 Vbeta primers and 13 Jbeta primers went into the PCR. Produced via immunoSEQ multiplex PCR; TCRdb's table is partial and in-frame only. The table shows about 90,000 clones, with over 65% occurring only once. The receptor was derived from a woman aged 18-30 years in good health and CMV-seropositive. This chain connects TRBV11-2 to TRBJ2-1; D unclear. The specimen was PBMCs. The CDR3 DNA reads TGTGCCAGCAGCTTAGAACTGTACAATGAGCAGTTCTTC. Translated: CASSLELYNEQFF.